This T cell receptor (beta chain) was recorded in a study of shared clonotypes between healthy human individuals. This CDR3 is 13 amino acids long. The V gene's germline CDR1 is LNHDA and CDR2 SQIVND (reference sequence). Between the trimmed V and J ends, which lost 4 bases and 7 bases, there was a span of 13 bases. Produced via immunoSEQ multiplex PCR; TCRdb's table is partial and in-frame only. This sample carries more than 2,000,000 clones, around 90% of them seen once, and the ten largest clones take about 0.13%. The chain carries TRBV19 and TRBJ2-5; the D gene is possibly TRBD1 (6 bases). The clonotype comes from a man aged 18 to 29 in good health. Sequencing input: naive CD4+ T cells sorted from blood. Subset here: CD45RA+ positively selected. This CDR3 reads CASSSGGQRTQYF. The CDR3 DNA follows: TGTGCCAGTAGTAGTGGGGGCCAGCGGACCCAGTACTTC.